These 5 T cell receptor beta chains came from one sample sequenced in a study of blood T cell repertoires in COVID-19. Profiling relied on immunoSEQ multiplex PCR, and the TCRdb table lists in-frame clones only, not all of them. The sample lists around 150,000 clones, 80% occurring once. The sample consisted of PBMCs or T cells enriched from blood (not recorded which). The source of these receptors is a man aged 35-49 years who had recovered from COVID-19.

This clone was detected a few times. The chain joins TRBV6-1 to TRBJ1-1; 7 nucleotides line up with TRBD1. Germline lookup yields CDR1 MNHNS and CDR2 SASEGT. The ends lost 1 base at V and 0 bases at J; junction bases unmatched: 5. This CDR3 comprises 16 residues. The CDR3 region is CASSEDETGLNTEAFF. CDR3 sequence (DNA): TGTGCCAGCAGTGAAGACGAGACAGGGCTGAACACTGAAGCTTTCTTT.

A word on this clone: Other nucleotide sequences in the sample specify the same CDR3. V and J are TRBV5-1 and TRBJ1-1; tentatively, D is TRBD1 (5 bases). Between the trimmed V and J ends, which lost 3 bases and 5 bases, there was a span of 11 bases. Germline V gene data show CDR1 as SGHRS and CDR2 as YFSETQ. This CDR3 contains 13 residues. CDR3 coding DNA: TGCGCCAGCAGCTCAACCGGGGGAACTGAAGCTTTCTTT. Amino acid sequence: CASSSTGGTEAFF.

This chain connects TRBV24-1 to TRBJ1-2; D may be TRBD1 (5 bases). V was shortened by 5 bases and J by 4 bases, with 13 bases between the two germline ends. Germline V gene data show CDR1 as KGHDR and CDR2 as SFDVKD. CDR3 length: 14 amino acids. The CDR3 sequence: CATSGSTDLYGYTF. As DNA, the CDR3 is TGTGCCACCAGTGGCTCGACAGACCTCTATGGCTACACCTTC.

V usage is TRBV30 and J usage is TRBJ1-1; D possibly corresponds to TRBD1 (6 bases). The CDR3 extends over 15 amino acids. Germline lookup yields CDR1 GTSNPN and CDR2 SVGIG (reference sequence). V was shortened by 2 bases and J by 3 bases, with 16 bases between the two germline ends. CDR3 in DNA: TGTGCCTGGAGTTCGAGCAGGGGCAGGGACACTGAAGCTTTCTTT. It encodes CAWSSSRGRDTEAFF.

V and J are TRBV10-1 and TRBJ1-6; 10 bases match TRBD1. CDR3 length equals 17 residues. The J segment lost 10 bases and the V segment lost 0 bases, leaving 9 bases of the junction unmatched. The V gene's germline CDR1 is WNHNN and CDR2 SYGVQD (reference sequence). CDR3 nucleotide sequence: TGCGCCAGCAGTGAGTCGAAACGGACAGGGGGGAACTCACCCCTCCACTTT. Translation: CASSESKRTGGNSPLHF.